This is a list of T cell receptor beta chains from one sample in a study of blood T cells in healthy people across ages. MiXCR was run by TCRdb on the 5' RACE reads, yielding one entry per CDR3 protein. Of around 900,000 distinct CDR3 sequences listed, approximately 50% are singletons. Sequencing was carried out using blood. The receptors here all came from a woman in her sixties in good health. Each CDR3 is given with its conserved first and last residue. D genes are given only for firm matches. For some rows the clone size is stated as once, few or many, or as a class when expanded; others skip it.

abundance: few
d_gene: -
j_gene: TRBJ2-7
v_gene: TRBV11-3
CDR3nt: TGTGCCAGCAGCTTGACTAGTTTGGGTGAGCAGTACTTC
CDR3aa: CASSLTSLGEQYF

abundance: -
d_gene: TRBD2
j_gene: TRBJ2-1
v_gene: TRBV6-6
CDR3nt: TGTGCCAGCAGTTCCAAGGGACTAGCGGGATATGAGCAGTTCTTC
CDR3aa: CASSSKGLAGYEQFF

abundance: -
d_gene: TRBD2
j_gene: TRBJ2-5
v_gene: TRBV12-3/TRBV12-4
CDR3nt: TGTGCCAGCAGTTTTCGGACTAGCGCTCAGTACTTC
CDR3aa: CASSFRTSAQYF

abundance: -
d_gene: -
j_gene: TRBJ2-6
v_gene: TRBV5-1
CDR3nt: TGCGCCAGCAGCTTGGCCTCCACTGGGGTCAACGTCCTGACTTTC
CDR3aa: CASSLASTGVNVLTF

abundance: -
d_gene: -
j_gene: TRBJ2-7
v_gene: TRBV7-2
CDR3nt: TGTGCCAGCCGATTACGGGACTCGACCTCCTACGAGCAGTACTTC
CDR3aa: CASRLRDSTSYEQYF

abundance: -
d_gene: -
j_gene: TRBJ1-1
v_gene: TRBV7-2
CDR3nt: TGTGCCAGCAGCTTAGCTACAGGGTTAAAGGGTATTACTGAAGCTTTCTTT
CDR3aa: CASSLATGLKGITEAFF

abundance: -
d_gene: -
j_gene: TRBJ1-2
v_gene: TRBV30
CDR3nt: TGTGCCTGGAGTGGAGCAATCCTCTATGGCTACACCTTC
CDR3aa: CAWSGAILYGYTF

abundance: few
d_gene: -
j_gene: TRBJ2-5
v_gene: TRBV4-1
CDR3nt: TGCGCCAGCAGCCCCCTAGTTCGAGAGACCCAGTACTTC
CDR3aa: CASSPLVRETQYF

abundance: -
d_gene: TRBD2
j_gene: TRBJ2-3
v_gene: TRBV7-2
CDR3nt: TGTGCCAGCAGCTTCCGACTAGCGGGAGCCATGGCAGATACGCAGTATTTT
CDR3aa: CASSFRLAGAMADTQYF

abundance: few
d_gene: TRBD1
j_gene: TRBJ2-7
v_gene: TRBV12-3/TRBV12-4
CDR3nt: TGTGCCAGCAGTACAGGGGTTTGGGACTACGAGCAGTACTTC
CDR3aa: CASSTGVWDYEQYF

abundance: few
d_gene: TRBD2
j_gene: TRBJ2-5
v_gene: TRBV7-2
CDR3nt: TGTGCCAGCAGCTTAATGACGTCTAGCGGGAGGGCCCTCCAAGAGACCCAGTACTTC
CDR3aa: CASSLMTSSGRALQETQYF

abundance: few
d_gene: -
j_gene: TRBJ1-5
v_gene: TRBV4-2
CDR3nt: TGTGCCAGCAGCCAAGATCGGGGTTATAGCAATCAGCCCCAGCATTTT
CDR3aa: CASSQDRGYSNQPQHF

abundance: -
d_gene: -
j_gene: TRBJ2-6
v_gene: TRBV7-8
CDR3nt: TGTGCCAGCAGCCCAAACAACAGAGCCAACGTCCTGACTTTC
CDR3aa: CASSPNNRANVLTF

abundance: -
d_gene: TRBD2
j_gene: TRBJ2-5
v_gene: TRBV9
CDR3nt: TGTGCCAGCAGCGTACGGGCTAGCGGGATAGGAGAGACCCAGTACTTC
CDR3aa: CASSVRASGIGETQYF

abundance: -
d_gene: -
j_gene: TRBJ1-2
v_gene: TRBV28
CDR3nt: TGTGCCAGCGGAAGAGGTTCAGCTAACTATGGCTACACCTTC
CDR3aa: CASGRGSANYGYTF

abundance: -
d_gene: -
j_gene: TRBJ1-4
v_gene: TRBV20-1
CDR3nt: TGCAGTGCTAGAGGACATCGTAATGAAAAACTGTTTTTT
CDR3aa: CSARGHRNEKLFF

abundance: -
d_gene: TRBD1
j_gene: TRBJ2-7
v_gene: TRBV25-1
CDR3nt: TGTGCCAGCAGCGAGACAGGGGCTGGACTCTACGAGCAGTACTTC
CDR3aa: CASSETGAGLYEQYF

abundance: once
d_gene: TRBD1
j_gene: TRBJ2-5
v_gene: TRBV11-3
CDR3nt: TGTGCCAGCAGCTACTCCGGGACAGGAGAGACCCAGTACTTC
CDR3aa: CASSYSGTGETQYF

abundance: -
d_gene: TRBD1
j_gene: TRBJ2-3
v_gene: TRBV6-4
CDR3nt: TGTGCCAGCAGGGCGACAGGGAGCACAGATACGCAGTATTTT
CDR3aa: CASRATGSTDTQYF

abundance: -
d_gene: -
j_gene: TRBJ2-4
v_gene: TRBV12-3/TRBV12-4
CDR3nt: TGTGCCAGCAGCTCGGGAGACTTCTCCAAAAACATTCAGTACTTC
CDR3aa: CASSSGDFSKNIQYF